These T cell receptor beta chains were read from a single sample in a study of cytomegalovirus exposure and HLA in healthy donors. TCRdb's table, derived via immunoSEQ multiplex PCR, lists solely in-frame clones and lacks some. The sample yields around 150,000 clones, 88% seen once. Sequenced material: PBMCs. The receptors were gathered from a man aged 18 to 30 in good health and CMV-seronegative. CDR3s include the opening cysteine and the closing phenylalanine or tryptophan. Each record gives: V gene, D gene, clone size, J gene, CDR3 protein. D genes are given only for firm matches. The size of a clone is reported for some rows only, either as once, few or many, or as a class for expanded clones.

V gene: TRBV29-1; D gene: NA; clone size: NA; J gene: TRBJ2-4; CDR3 protein: CSVHEMTGQSIQYF
V gene: TRBV4-3; D gene: NA; clone size: NA; J gene: TRBJ1-5; CDR3 protein: CASSQVRGNQPQHF
V gene: TRBV25-1; D gene: NA; clone size: NA; J gene: TRBJ2-3; CDR3 protein: CATSDSSTDTQYF
V gene: TRBV4-1; D gene: NA; clone size: NA; J gene: TRBJ2-1; CDR3 protein: CASSPLTGGADDEQFF
V gene: TRBV2; D gene: NA; clone size: few; J gene: TRBJ1-2; CDR3 protein: CASSERYGYTF
V gene: TRBV15; D gene: TRBD1; clone size: NA; J gene: TRBJ2-7; CDR3 protein: CATSRGQGNSYEQYF
V gene: TRBV5-1; D gene: NA; clone size: NA; J gene: TRBJ1-3; CDR3 protein: CASSPTGDSGNTIYF
V gene: TRBV28; D gene: TRBD2; clone size: NA; J gene: TRBJ2-2; CDR3 protein: CASSLSPLAANTGELFF
V gene: TRBV7-2; D gene: TRBD2; clone size: NA; J gene: TRBJ2-7; CDR3 protein: CASSQGLADSYEQYF
V gene: TRBV30; D gene: NA; clone size: NA; J gene: TRBJ1-1; CDR3 protein: CAWSSGLFPEAFF
V gene: TRBV28; D gene: TRBD1; clone size: NA; J gene: TRBJ2-6; CDR3 protein: CASSFRGQGTGANVLTF
V gene: TRBV5-4; D gene: NA; clone size: NA; J gene: TRBJ2-1; CDR3 protein: CASSGTPSLEQFF
V gene: TRBV6-5; D gene: NA; clone size: NA; J gene: TRBJ2-5; CDR3 protein: CASSYTGLETQYF
V gene: TRBV4-2; D gene: NA; clone size: few; J gene: TRBJ1-2; CDR3 protein: CASSQEGTSYGYTF
V gene: TRBV27; D gene: TRBD1; clone size: NA; J gene: TRBJ1-2; CDR3 protein: CASSFLIRTGGADGYTF
V gene: TRBV7-9; D gene: NA; clone size: NA; J gene: TRBJ2-2; CDR3 protein: CASSLGQLVTGELFF
V gene: TRBV29-1; D gene: NA; clone size: NA; J gene: TRBJ1-5; CDR3 protein: CSTREGNQPQHF
V gene: TRBV4-3; D gene: NA; clone size: NA; J gene: TRBJ2-5; CDR3 protein: CASSQELGETQYF
V gene: TRBV12-5; D gene: NA; clone size: NA; J gene: TRBJ2-1; CDR3 protein: CASADSGGVYNEQFF
V gene: TRBV11-2; D gene: TRBD1; clone size: NA; J gene: TRBJ1-4; CDR3 protein: CASRATGRVTNEKLFF